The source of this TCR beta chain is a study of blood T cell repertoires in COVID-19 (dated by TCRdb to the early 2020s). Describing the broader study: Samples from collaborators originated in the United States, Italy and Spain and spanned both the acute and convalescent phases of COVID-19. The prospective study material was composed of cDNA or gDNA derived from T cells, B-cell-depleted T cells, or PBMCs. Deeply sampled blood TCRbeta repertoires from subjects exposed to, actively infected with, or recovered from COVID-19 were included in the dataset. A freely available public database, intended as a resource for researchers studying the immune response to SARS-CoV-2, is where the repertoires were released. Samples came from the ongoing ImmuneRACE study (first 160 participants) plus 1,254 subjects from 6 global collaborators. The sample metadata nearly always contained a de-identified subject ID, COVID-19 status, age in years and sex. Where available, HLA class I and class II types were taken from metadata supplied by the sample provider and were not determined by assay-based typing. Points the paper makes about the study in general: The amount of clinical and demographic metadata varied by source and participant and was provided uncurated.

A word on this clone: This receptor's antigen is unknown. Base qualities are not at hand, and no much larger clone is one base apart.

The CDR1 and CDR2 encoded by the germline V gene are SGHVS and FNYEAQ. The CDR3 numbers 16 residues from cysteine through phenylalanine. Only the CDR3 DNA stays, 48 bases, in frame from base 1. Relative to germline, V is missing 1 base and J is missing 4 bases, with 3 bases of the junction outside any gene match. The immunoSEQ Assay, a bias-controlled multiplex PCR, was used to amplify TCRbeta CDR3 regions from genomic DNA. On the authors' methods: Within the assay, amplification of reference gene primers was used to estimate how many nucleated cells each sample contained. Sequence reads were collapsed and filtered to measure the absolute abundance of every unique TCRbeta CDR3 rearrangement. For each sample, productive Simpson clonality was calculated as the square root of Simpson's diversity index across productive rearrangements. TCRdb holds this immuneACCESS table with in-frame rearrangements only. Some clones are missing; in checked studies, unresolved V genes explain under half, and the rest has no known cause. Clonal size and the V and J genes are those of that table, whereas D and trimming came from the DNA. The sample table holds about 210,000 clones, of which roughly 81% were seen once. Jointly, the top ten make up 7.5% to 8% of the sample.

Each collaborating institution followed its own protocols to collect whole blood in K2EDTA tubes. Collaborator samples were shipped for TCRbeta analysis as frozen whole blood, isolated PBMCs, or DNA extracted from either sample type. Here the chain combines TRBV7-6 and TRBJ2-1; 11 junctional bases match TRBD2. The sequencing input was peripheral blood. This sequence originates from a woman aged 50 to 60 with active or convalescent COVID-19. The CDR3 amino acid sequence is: CASSLVPSGGYNEQFF. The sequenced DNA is TGTGCCAGCAGCTTAGTGCCTAGCGGGGGGTACAATGAGCAGTTCTTC. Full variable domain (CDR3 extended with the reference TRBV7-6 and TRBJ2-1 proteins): GAGVSQSPRYKVTKRGQDVALRCDPISGHVSLYWYRQALGQGPEFLTYFNYEAQQDKSGLPNDRFSAERPEGSISTLTIQRTEQRDSAMYRCASSLVPSGGYNEQFFGPGTRLTVL.